This T cell receptor (beta chain) was captured by sequencing in a study of monozygotic twins with cystic fibrosis. TCRdb's table, derived via immunoSEQ multiplex PCR, lists solely in-frame clones and lacks some. The sample has around 23,000 clones; 91% are singletons. Trimming took 7 bases from V and 4 from J, leaving 16 bases between them. The CDR3 covers 14 residues. Germline V gene data show CDR1 as SNHLY and CDR2 as FYNNEI. This clone was seen a single time. The chain has TRBV2 and TRBJ1-2; D remains ambiguous. The sequenced sample was blood. This receptor was taken from a girl aged 2-10 years with cystic fibrosis. CDR3 bases: TGTGCCAGCACGCCAGACCCGGTGCCCTATGGCTACACCTTC. Translation gives CASTPDPVPYGYTF.